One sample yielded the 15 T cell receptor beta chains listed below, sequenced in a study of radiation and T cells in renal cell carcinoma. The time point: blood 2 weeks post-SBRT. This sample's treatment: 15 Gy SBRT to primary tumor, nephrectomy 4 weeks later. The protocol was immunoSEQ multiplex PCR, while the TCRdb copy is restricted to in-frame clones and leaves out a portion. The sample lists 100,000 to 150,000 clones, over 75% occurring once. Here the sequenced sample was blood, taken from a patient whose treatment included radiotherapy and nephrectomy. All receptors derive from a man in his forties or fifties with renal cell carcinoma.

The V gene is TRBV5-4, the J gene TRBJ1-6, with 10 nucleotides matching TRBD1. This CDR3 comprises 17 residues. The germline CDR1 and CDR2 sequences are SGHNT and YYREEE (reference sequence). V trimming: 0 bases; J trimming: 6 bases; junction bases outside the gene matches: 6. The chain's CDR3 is CASSLGQGARGNSPLHF. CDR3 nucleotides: TGTGCCAGCAGCTTGGGACAGGGGGCTCGTGGTAATTCACCCCTCCACTTT.

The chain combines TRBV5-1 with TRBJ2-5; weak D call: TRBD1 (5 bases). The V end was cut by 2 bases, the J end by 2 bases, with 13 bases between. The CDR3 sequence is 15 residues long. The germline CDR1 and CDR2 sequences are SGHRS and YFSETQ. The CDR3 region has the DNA TGCGCCAGCAGCTTACGCAGGGTGTATCAAGAGACCCAGTACTTC. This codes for CASSLRRVYQETQYF.

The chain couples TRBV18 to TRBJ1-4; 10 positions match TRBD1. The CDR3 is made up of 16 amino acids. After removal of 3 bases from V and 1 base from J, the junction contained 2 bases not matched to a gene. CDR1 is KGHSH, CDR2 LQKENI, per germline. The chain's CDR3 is CASSPGTGETNEKLFF. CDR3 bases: TGTGCCAGCTCACCGGGGACAGGGGAAACTAATGAAAAACTGTTTTTT. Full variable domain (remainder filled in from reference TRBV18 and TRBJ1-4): NAGVMQNPRHLVRRRGQEARLRCSPMKGHSHVYWYRQLPEEGLKFMVYLQKENIIDESGMPKERFSAEFPKEGPSILRIQQVVRGDSAAYFCASSPGTGETNEKLFFGSGTQLSVL.

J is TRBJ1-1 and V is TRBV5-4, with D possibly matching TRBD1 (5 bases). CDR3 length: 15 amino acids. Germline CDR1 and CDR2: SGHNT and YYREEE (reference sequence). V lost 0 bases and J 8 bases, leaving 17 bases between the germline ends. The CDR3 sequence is CASSLGGDRAGEAFF. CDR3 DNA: TGTGCCAGCAGCTTGGGGGGGGACCGGGCCGGGGAAGCTTTCTTT.

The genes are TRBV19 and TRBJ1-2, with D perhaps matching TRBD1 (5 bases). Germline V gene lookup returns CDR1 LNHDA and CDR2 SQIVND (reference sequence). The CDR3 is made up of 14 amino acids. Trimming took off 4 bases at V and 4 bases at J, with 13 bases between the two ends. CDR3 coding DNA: TGTGCCAGTAGTACCGGCCAGGGCAGCTATGGCTACACCTTC. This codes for CASSTGQGSYGYTF.

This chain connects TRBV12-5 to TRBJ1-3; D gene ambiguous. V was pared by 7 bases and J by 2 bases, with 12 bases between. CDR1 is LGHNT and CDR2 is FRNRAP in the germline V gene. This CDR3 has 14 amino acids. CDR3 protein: CASATDHPGNTIYF. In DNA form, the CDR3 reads TGTGCTAGTGCCACGGATCATCCTGGAAACACCATATATTTT.

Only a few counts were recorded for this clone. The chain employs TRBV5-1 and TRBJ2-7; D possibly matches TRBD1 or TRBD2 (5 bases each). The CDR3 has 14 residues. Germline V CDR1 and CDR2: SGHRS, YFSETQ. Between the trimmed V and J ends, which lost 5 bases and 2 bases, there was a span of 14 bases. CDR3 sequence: CASRNRDAAYEQYF. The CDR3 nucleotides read TGCGCCAGCAGGAACCGGGACGCCGCCTACGAGCAGTACTTC.

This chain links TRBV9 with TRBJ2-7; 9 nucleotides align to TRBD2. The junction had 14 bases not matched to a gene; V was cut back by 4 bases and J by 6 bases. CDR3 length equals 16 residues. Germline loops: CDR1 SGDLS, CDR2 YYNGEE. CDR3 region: CASSPPGREGPGEQYF. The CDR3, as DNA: TGTGCCAGCAGCCCCCCGGGGCGGGAGGGCCCCGGCGAGCAGTACTTC.

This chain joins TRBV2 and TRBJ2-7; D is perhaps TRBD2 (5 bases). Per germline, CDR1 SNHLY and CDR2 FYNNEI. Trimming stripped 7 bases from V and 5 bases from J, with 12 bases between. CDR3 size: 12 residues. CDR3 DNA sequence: TGTGCCAGCAATATGAACGGGGACGAGCAGTACTTC. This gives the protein CASNMNGDEQYF.

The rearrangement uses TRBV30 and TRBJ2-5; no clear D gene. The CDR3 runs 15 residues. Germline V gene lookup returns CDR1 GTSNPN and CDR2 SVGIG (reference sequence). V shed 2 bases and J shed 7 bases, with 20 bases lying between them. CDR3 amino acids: CAWSIGRTRGGTQYF. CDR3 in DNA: TGTGCCTGGAGTATCGGACGGACCCGAGGTGGGACCCAGTACTTC.

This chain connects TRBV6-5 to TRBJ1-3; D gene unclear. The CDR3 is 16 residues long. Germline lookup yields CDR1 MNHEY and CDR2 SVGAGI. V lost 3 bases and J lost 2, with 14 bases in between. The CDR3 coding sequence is TGTGCCAGCAGTTATAGTTGGGATAAGACTGGAAACACCATATATTTT. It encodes CASSYSWDKTGNTIYF.

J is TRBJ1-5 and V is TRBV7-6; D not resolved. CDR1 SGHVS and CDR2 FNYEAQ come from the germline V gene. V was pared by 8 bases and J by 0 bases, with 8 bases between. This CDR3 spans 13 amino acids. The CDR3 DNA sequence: TGTGCCAGCGGCAGGACTAGCAATCAGCCCCAGCATTTT. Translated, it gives CASGRTSNQPQHF.

This CDR3 is CAWSAGRGSYEQYF. Here the CDR3 DNA reads TGTGCCTGGAGTGCAGGTCGGGGTTCCTACGAGCAGTACTTC. The J gene is TRBJ2-7, the V gene TRBV30; perhaps TRBD2 as D (5 bases). CDR1 is GTSNPN, CDR2 SVGIG, per germline (reference sequence). V was trimmed by 1 base and J by 1 base, leaving 11 bases between them. There are 14 residues in the CDR3.

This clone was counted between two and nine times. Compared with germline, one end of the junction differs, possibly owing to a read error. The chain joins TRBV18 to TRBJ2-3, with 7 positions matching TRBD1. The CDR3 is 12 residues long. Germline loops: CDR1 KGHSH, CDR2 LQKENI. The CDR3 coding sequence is TGTGCCAGCTCACGGGACAGCTCAAAGCCCCTTTTT. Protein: CASSRDSSKPLF. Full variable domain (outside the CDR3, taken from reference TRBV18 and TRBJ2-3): NAGVMQNPRHLVRRRGQEARLRCSPMKGHSHVYWYRQLPEEGLKFMVYLQKENIIDESGMPKERFSAEFPKEGPSILRIQQVVRGDSAAYFCASSRDSSKPLFGPGTRLTVL.

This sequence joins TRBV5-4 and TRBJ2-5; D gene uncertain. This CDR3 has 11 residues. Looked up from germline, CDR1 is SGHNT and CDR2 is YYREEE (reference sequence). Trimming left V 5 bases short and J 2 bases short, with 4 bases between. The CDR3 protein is CASSRQETQYF. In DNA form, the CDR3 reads TGTGCCAGCAGTAGGCAAGAGACCCAGTACTTC.